This TCR beta chain was profiled in a study of identical twins. TCRdb re-analysed the 5' RACE reads in MiXCR, keeping a single row per CDR3 protein. Among about 890,000 distinct CDR3 sequences listed, approximately 13% were seen once. Germline V gives CDR1 LGHDT, CDR2 YNNKEL (reference sequence). This CDR3 has 12 amino acids. Trimming removed 0 bases from V and 16 bases from J, with 13 bases in between. The same specimen was also included in a second study, on yellow fever vaccine responses in identical twins.

The sample consisted of PBMCs. The TCR comes from a woman younger than 30 in good health. The rearrangement joins TRBV3-1 to TRBJ2-1; TRBD2 is a possible D gene (7 bases). The CDR3 here is CASSQDRGGPFF. In DNA, the CDR3 is TGTGCCAGCAGCCAAGATAGGGGGGGCCCCTTCTTC.